This T cell receptor beta chain was sequenced during a study of shared clonotypes between healthy human individuals. This clone was recorded once. Assay: immunoSEQ multiplex PCR; the TCRdb copy retains only in-frame clones and omits some. The table lists about 2.5 million clones, less than 95% of them singletons. This CDR3 region has 13 residues. V dropped 3 bases and J dropped 4 bases, with 9 bases sitting between them. Germline V gene data show CDR1 as SGHAT and CDR2 as FQNNGV. The clonotype originates from a man between 18 and 35 years old in good health. Some clones in this sample may be carry-over from other donors' samples. Source material: naive CD4+ T cells from PBMCs. Subset here: CD45RA+ positively selected. J is TRBJ1-1 and V is TRBV11-2; D unclear. DNA of the CDR3: TGTGCCAGCAGCTTTGGTAGCAGCACTGAAGCTTTCTTT. Its protein product is CASSFGSSTEAFF.